This T cell receptor beta chain is from a study of control samples from healthy donors and cancer patients. Assay used: immunoSEQ multiplex PCR; TCRdb lists only in-frame clones, some missing. Of roughly 41,000 clones detected, about 94% appear once; the ten largest clones hold about 24%. The CDR3 has 17 residues. Germline loops: CDR1 MNHEY, CDR2 SMNVEV (reference sequence). Between the trimmed V and J ends, which lost 7 bases and 2 bases, there was a span of 21 bases. This clonotype originated in a man in his sixties in good health. The sequenced material came from blood. V gene TRBV27 combines with J gene TRBJ1-5, with D possibly matching TRBD1 (5 bases). The CDR3 DNA reads TGTGCCAGCAAGGGTTCAGGGAACGCAGTAGGCAATCAGCCCCAGCATTTT. Translating it yields CASKGSGNAVGNQPQHF.